The text below deals with one T cell receptor beta chain. Looked up from germline, CDR1 is MNHEY and CDR2 is SVGAGI. Between the trimmed V and J ends, which lost 8 bases and 5 bases, there was a span of 21 bases. This CDR3 comprises 15 residues. This specimen belongs to a study of blood T cell repertoires in COVID-19. Across the whole study: Whether acute or convalescent, the COVID-19 samples came from the United States, Italy and Spain. Sources were T cells, B-cell-depleted T cells, or PBMCs; the material itself was cDNA or gDNA.

Assay: immunoSEQ multiplex PCR; the TCRdb copy retains only in-frame clones and omits some. This sample has about 240,000 clones, with approximately 86% found just once. The receptor was derived from a man aged 55-75 years who had recovered from COVID-19. This chain uses TRBV6-5 with TRBJ1-1; D might be TRBD1 (5 bases). Sequenced material: peripheral blood. The CDR3 DNA reads as TGTGCCAGCCCCTTGGCATCAGGGTGCGGAACTGAAGCTTTCTTT. This encodes CASPLASGCGTEAFF.